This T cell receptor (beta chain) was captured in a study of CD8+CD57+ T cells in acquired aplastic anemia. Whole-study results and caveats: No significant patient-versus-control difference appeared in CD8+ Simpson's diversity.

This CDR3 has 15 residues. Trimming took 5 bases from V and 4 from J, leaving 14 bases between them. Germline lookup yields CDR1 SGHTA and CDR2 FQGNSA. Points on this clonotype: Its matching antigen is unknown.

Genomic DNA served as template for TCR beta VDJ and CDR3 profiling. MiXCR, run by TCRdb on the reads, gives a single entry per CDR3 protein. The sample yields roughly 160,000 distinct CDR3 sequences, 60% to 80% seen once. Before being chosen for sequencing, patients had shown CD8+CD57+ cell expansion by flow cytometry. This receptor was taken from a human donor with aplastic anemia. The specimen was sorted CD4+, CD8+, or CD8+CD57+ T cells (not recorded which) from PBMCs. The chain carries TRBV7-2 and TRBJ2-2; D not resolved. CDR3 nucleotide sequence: TGTGCCAGCAGCGACCAGACTCTCACCACCGGGGAGCTGTTTTTT. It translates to CASSDQTLTTGELFF.